The rows below give T cell receptor beta chains drawn from one sample of a study of blood T cell repertoires in COVID-19. Assay used: immunoSEQ multiplex PCR; TCRdb lists only in-frame clones, some missing. The sample lists 130,000 to 150,000 clones, over 75% occurring once. The source material was peripheral blood. The receptors here all came from a man aged 65 to 85 with acute or convalescent COVID-19. CDR3s include the opening cysteine and the closing phenylalanine or tryptophan. A D gene is named only where the DNA matches it firmly. Not every row has a clone size; where given, it reads once, few, many or a size class.

j_call	d_call	clone_size	v_call	cdr3_aa
TRBJ1-1	TRBD1	-	TRBV6-5	CASRIRTGSKYEAFF
TRBJ1-6	-	-	TRBV3-1/TRBV3-2	CASSQTGGYRNNSPLHF
TRBJ2-2	-	few	TRBV14	CASSRAGTYTGELFF
TRBJ1-1	-	-	TRBV28	CASSTPGGWGSTEAFF
TRBJ2-7	-	few	TRBV2	CASTPSTAYEQYF
TRBJ1-1	-	-	TRBV7-9	CASSLDSFTEAFF
TRBJ1-1	TRBD1	-	TRBV5-1	CASSLIDRGTVGRLNTEAFF
TRBJ1-2	-	-	TRBV7-3	CASSLGRDYGYTF
TRBJ1-5	TRBD1	-	TRBV28	CASSPRGLGQPQHF
TRBJ1-1	TRBD1	-	TRBV5-1	CASSPGQGQTGGAFF
TRBJ1-4	TRBD1	few	TRBV4-1	CASSSRQGKSDEKLFF
TRBJ1-3	TRBD1	-	TRBV2	CASSPRGRGNTIYF
TRBJ1-1	TRBD1	-	TRBV19	CASSIAPGGTEAFF
TRBJ2-5	-	once	TRBV29-1	CSVVGGRQETQYF
TRBJ2-5	-	-	TRBV5-4	CASSGTGETQYF
TRBJ2-7	-	-	TRBV7-5	CVRSSNHRQGSYEQYF
TRBJ2-7	-	-	TRBV7-9	CASSLLPDEQYF
TRBJ2-4	TRBD1	-	TRBV7-9	CASSLGQGNIQYF
TRBJ2-2	-	-	TRBV6-5	CATKSGFPGELFF
TRBJ2-3	-	once	TRBV5-4	CASSAQGSTDTQYF
TRBJ1-2	-	-	TRBV3-1/TRBV3-2	CASSHQGGGGYGYTF
TRBJ2-1	TRBD1	-	TRBV3-1/TRBV3-2	CASSLGTGVSEQFF
TRBJ2-2	-	once	TRBV7-2	CASSLIRDSGELFF
TRBJ1-2	TRBD1	-	TRBV3-1/TRBV3-2	CASSQERTGANYGYTF
TRBJ2-7	-	-	TRBV3-1/TRBV3-2	CASSQNALGGEQYF
TRBJ1-6	TRBD1	-	TRBV9	CASSVATGQGYSPLHF
TRBJ2-5	TRBD1	-	TRBV7-8	CASSLGTGQETQYF
TRBJ1-3	TRBD1	once	TRBV18	CASSPRDRAHSGNTIYF
TRBJ1-1	-	-	TRBV6-1	CASSDGFMNTEAFF
TRBJ1-2	-	-	TRBV11-2	CASSPNSNYGYTF